One sample yielded the 30 T cell receptor beta chains listed below, sequenced in a study of T cell clonality in common variable immunodeficiency. Generated by immunoSEQ multiplex PCR, the TCRdb table keeps only in-frame clones and is missing some. The table records roughly 50,000 clones without singletons, the ten largest covering 3% to 4%. The sequenced sample consisted of peripheral blood mononuclear cells. All receptors come from a person aged 18 to 75 in good health.

This clone was counted at least ten times. The missing CDR3 end, 3 residues past where the read stops, is filled in from the germline J gene. The V call is TRBV10-3, the J call TRBJ2-3; TRBD2 matches 8 bases. The CDR3 extends over 14 amino acids. The germline gives CDR1 ENHRY, CDR2 SYGVKD. The V segment lost 10 bases and the J segment 6 bases; nucleotides outside the gene matches: 12. CDR3 DNA, as far as it was read: TGTGCCACCGGACTAGCCGGGAAATCGGATACG. Protein: CATGLAGKSDT. The whole CDR3 protein is CATGLAGKSDTQYF.

Many counts were recorded for this clone. The covered CDR3 bases are TGCGCCAGCAGCTTGGACAGCATCTCCTACAATGAG. Translation gives CASSLDSISYNE. The CDR3, in full, reads CASSLDSISYNEQFF. V and J are TRBV5-1 and TRBJ2-1; the D is unclear. The CDR3 end lies 3 residues beyond the end of the read and is filled in from the germline J gene. The V end was cut by 0 bases, the J end by 0 bases, with 7 bases between. Germline assignment: CDR1 SGHRS and CDR2 YFSETQ. The CDR3 contains 15 residues.

This clone has ten or more counts. The sequence runs out 3 residues before the end of the CDR3; the remainder is reconstructed from the germline J gene. The chain recombines TRBV20-1 with TRBJ2-5, with D possibly TRBD1 on 6 matching bases. The CDR3 is 11 amino acids. V was shortened by 6 bases and J by 6 bases, with 11 bases between the two germline ends. Germline V gene data show CDR1 as DFQATT and CDR2 as SNEGSKA (reference sequence). Here the CDR3 reads CSAPDSQTQYF. CDR3 bases read: TGCAGTGCCCCGGACAGCCAGACC.

This clone was observed at least ten times. Incomplete CDR3 DNA: TGCAGTGCTAGTCGGTGGGAGGGCGGGGAGACC. This translates into CSASRWEGGET. The full CDR3 protein reads CSASRWEGGETQYF. The chain couples TRBV20-1 to TRBJ2-5; TRBD2 matches 7 bases. The read is 3 residues too short to cover the CDR3 end, so that end is filled in from the germline J gene. CDR3 size: 14 residues. Germline lookup yields CDR1 DFQATT and CDR2 SNEGSKA (reference sequence). The V segment lost 3 bases and the J segment 5 bases; nucleotides outside the gene matches: 9.

This clone was seen repeatedly, ten times or more. The read halts 3 residues ahead of the CDR3 end, with the missing end drawn from the germline J gene. The rearrangement joins TRBV20-1 to TRBJ2-5; D is unresolved. Germline V gene data show CDR1 as DFQATT and CDR2 as SNEGSKA (reference sequence). The CDR3 spans 14 residues. Trimming removed 0 bases from V and 1 base from J, with 9 bases in between. Partial CDR3 DNA: TGCAGTGCTAGAGATATCTGGGCCCAAGAGACC. Protein product: CSARDIWAQET. The whole CDR3 sequence reads CSARDIWAQETQYF.

About this clone itself: The read ends 3 residues early relative to the CDR3; the germline J gene fills the gap. The chain links TRBV7-9 to TRBJ2-2, with D perhaps matching TRBD1 (7 bases). Germline V gives CDR1 SEHNR, CDR2 FQNEAQ (reference sequence). This CDR3 contains 13 residues. The CDR3 loop reads CASSLAQGGKLFF. The part of the CDR3 DNA that was read is TGTGCCAGCAGCTTAGCGCAGGGGGGAAAG.

On this clone itself: The read ends 3 residues shy of where the CDR3 ends; the end is completed using the germline J gene. The chain links TRBV30 to TRBJ1-2, with a possible D match to TRBD1 (6 bases). Looked up from germline, CDR1 is GTSNPN and CDR2 is SVGIG (reference sequence). The CDR3 extends over 14 amino acids. This CDR3 is CAWRTGGYTDTYTF. CDR3 DNA (partial): TGTGCCTGGAGGACAGGAGGATACACAGATACC.

This clone was seen many times. The read stops 3 residues short of the end of the CDR3; the missing end is completed from the germline J gene. V usage is TRBV7-9 and J usage is TRBJ1-3; D unresolved. Germline CDR1 reads SEHNR; CDR2 reads FQNEAQ (reference sequence). V was shortened by 6 bases and J by 3 bases, with 9 bases between the two germline ends. The CDR3 is 13 residues long. CDR3 residues: CASRLMIGNTIYF. The covered CDR3 bases are TGTGCCAGCAGACTAATGATTGGAAACACC.

This clone was observed many times. The observed sequence ends 3 residues before the CDR3 terminus, with the missing tail filled in from the germline J gene. V is TRBV20-1 and J is TRBJ2-3, with 11 bases lining up with TRBD2. This CDR3 is 15 amino acids long. V dropped 6 bases and J dropped 7; count of bases not matched to a gene: 12. Germline lookup yields CDR1 DFQATT and CDR2 SNEGSKA (reference sequence). The CDR3 sequence: CSATNSGRAVNTQYF. CDR3 DNA (partial): TGCAGTGCAACAAATAGCGGGAGGGCCGTAAATACG.

This clone has ten or more counts. Read coverage stops 3 residues before the CDR3 terminus; the germline J gene supplies the remainder. This sequence joins TRBV20-1 and TRBJ2-5; 8 nucleotides match TRBD1. Germline values: CDR1 DFQATT, CDR2 SNEGSKA (reference sequence). The CDR3 sequence is 13 residues long. Trimming at V came to 4 bases and at J to 3 bases, leaving 4 bases not matched to a gene. The part of the CDR3 DNA that was read is TGCAGTGCTAAAGGACAGGGCAAAGAGACC. Its translation: CSAKGQGKET. The full CDR3 is CSAKGQGKETQYF.

At least ten counts were recorded for this clone. The read ends 3 residues before the CDR3 terminus; that terminus is restored from the germline J gene. The V and J genes are TRBV7-9 and TRBJ2-1, with 11 bases fitting TRBD2. This CDR3 has 15 residues. Trimming took 5 bases from V and 7 from J; bases not matched to a gene: 7. Germline V gene lookup returns CDR1 SEHNR and CDR2 FQNEAQ (reference sequence). The CDR3 here is CASSPTSGSRNEQFF. The CDR3 bases that were read are TGTGCCAGCAGCCCCACTAGCGGGAGTAGGAATGAG.

This clone was observed many times. The CDR3 is cut off 3 residues early in the read; its end comes from the germline J gene. The rearrangement links TRBV29-1 to TRBJ2-3; TRBD2 matches 11 bases. With 3 bases clipped from V and 6 bases from J, the junction kept 14 bases outside the gene matches. The CDR3 sequence is 17 residues long. CDR1 and CDR2 (germline): SQVTM, ANQGSEA. CDR3: CSVDRAAGLAVGDTQYF. The part of the CDR3 DNA that was read is TGCAGCGTTGACAGGGCAGCGGGACTAGCGGTGGGGGATACG.

This clone was detected many times. Coverage ceases 3 residues before the CDR3 finishes, and the germline J gene fills in the end. The chain combines TRBV7-8 with TRBJ2-2, with 10 bases fitting TRBD2. In germline, CDR1 is SGHVS, CDR2 FQNEAQ. V dropped 4 bases and J dropped 4; count of bases not matched to a gene: 6. The CDR3 loop spans 16 amino acids. The CDR3 protein is CASSSGRTSGTGELFF. The DNA read from the CDR3 is TGTGCCAGCAGCTCGGGGAGGACTAGCGGCACCGGGGAG.

About this clone itself: Different DNA sequences within this sample yield the same CDR3. The CDR3 sequence: CASSGGQASGEKLFF. CDR3 DNA (partial): TGTGCCAGCAGTGGAGGGCAGGCCTCGGGGGAAAAA. V is TRBV2 and J is TRBJ1-4, with no clear D. Read sequence stops 3 residues before the CDR3 end, and the germline J gene provides the missing end. Germline V gives CDR1 SNHLY, CDR2 FYNNEI. Trimming took off 4 bases at V and 8 bases at J, with 17 bases between the two ends. The CDR3 loop spans 15 amino acids.

This clone was seen a few times. The read is 3 residues too short to cover the CDR3 end, so that end is filled in from the germline J gene. The chain couples TRBV5-6 to TRBJ1-2, with a possible D match to TRBD1 (5 bases). Per germline, CDR1 SGHDT and CDR2 YYEEEE. This CDR3 region has 14 residues. Trimming left V 1 base short and J 0 bases short, with 7 bases between. Incomplete CDR3 DNA: TGTGCCAGCAGCTTGCAGGGCCCTAACTATGGC. Protein: CASSLQGPNYG. From start to end, the CDR3 is CASSLQGPNYGYTF.

This clone was counted many times. The read halts 3 residues ahead of the CDR3 end, with the missing end drawn from the germline J gene. V usage is TRBV7-3 and J usage is TRBJ2-1; the D gene is possibly TRBD2 (5 bases). This CDR3 comprises 17 residues. V shed 5 bases and J shed 0 bases, with 17 bases lying between them. Germline values: CDR1 SGHTA, CDR2 FQGTGA. Incomplete CDR3 DNA: TGTGCCAGCAGCCCATTGGGCGGGCTAAGCTCCTACAATGAG. Protein sequence: CASSPLGGLSSYNE. The full CDR3 reads CASSPLGGLSSYNEQFF.

The sample holds many counts of this clone. The observed sequence ends 3 residues before the CDR3 terminus, with the missing tail filled in from the germline J gene. The J gene is TRBJ2-5, the V gene TRBV5-6; 7 bases match TRBD2. Germline V gives CDR1 SGHDT, CDR2 YYEEEE. Trimming took 5 bases from V and 2 from J; bases not matched to a gene: 6. The CDR3 extends over 14 amino acids. The covered CDR3 bases are TGTGCCAGCAGATTTACTAGCGAACAAGAGACC. Protein: CASRFTSEQET. The whole CDR3 region reads CASRFTSEQETQYF. Supplemented by reference TRBV5-6 and TRBJ2-5, the full variable domain reads DAGVTQSPTHLIKTRGQQVTLRCSPKSGHDTVSWYQQALGQGPQFIFQYYEEEERQRGNFPDRFSGHQFPNYSSELNVNALLLGDSALYLCASRFTSEQETQYFGPGTRLLVL.

This clone was observed a few times. The read ends 3 residues before the CDR3 terminus; that terminus is restored from the germline J gene. This chain links TRBV19 with TRBJ1-2; D call uncertain. Germline CDR1 LNHDA, CDR2 SQIVND (reference sequence). The CDR3 loop spans 14 amino acids. V was pared by 3 bases and J by 2 bases, with 10 bases between. CDR3 DNA (partial): TGTGCCAGTAGTATGGCTCAGAGAAACTATGGC. Protein product: CASSMAQRNYG. The CDR3 in its entirety is CASSMAQRNYGYTF.

Ten or more counts support this clone. Sequencing ends 3 residues short of the CDR3 end; the germline J gene provides the rest. The chain has TRBV5-5 and TRBJ2-4, with a tentative D call TRBD1 (5 bases). Trimming removed 6 bases from V and 8 bases from J, with 15 bases in between. The CDR3 is 13 amino acids. Per germline, CDR1 SGHKS and CDR2 YYEKEE (reference sequence). Here the CDR3 reads CASTRQRVDIQYF. The CDR3 DNA, read in part, is TGTGCCAGCACCCGACAGAGAGTAGACATT. Based on the CDR3 plus reference TRBV5-5 and TRBJ2-4, the full variable domain is DAGVTQSPTHLIKTRGQQVTLRCSPISGHKSVSWYQQVLGQGPQFIFQYYEKEERGRGNFPDRFSARQFPNYSSELNVNALLLGDSALYLCASTRQRVDIQYFGAGTRLSVL.

This clone was observed at least ten times. The CDR3 end lies 3 residues beyond the end of the read and is filled in from the germline J gene. V usage is TRBV14 and J usage is TRBJ2-7; TRBD1 agrees at 9 bases. CDR3 length: 15 residues. V gave up 1 base and J gave up 1 base; unmatched junction bases: 2. CDR1 is SGHDN, CDR2 FVKESK, per germline. The DNA read from the CDR3 is TGTGCCAGCAGCCAAGTTGGACAGGGGTCCTACGAG. This encodes CASSQVGQGSYE. The complete CDR3 protein is CASSQVGQGSYEQYF.

At least ten counts were recorded for this clone. Read data end 3 residues before the CDR3 end; the end is taken from the germline J gene. The chain couples TRBV28 to TRBJ2-7; 7 bases map to TRBD2. This CDR3 comprises 13 residues. The ends lost 6 bases at V and 6 bases at J; junction bases unmatched: 8. Germline values: CDR1 MDHEN, CDR2 SYDVKM. The CDR3 spells CASRGGSRGEQYF. Partial CDR3 DNA: TGTGCCAGCAGAGGCGGGAGTCGGGGCGAG.

This clone has a count of ten or more. Sequencing ends 3 residues short of the CDR3 end; the germline J gene provides the rest. The rearrangement links TRBV5-4 to TRBJ2-1; 7 bases are shared with TRBD2. After removal of 2 bases from V and 4 bases from J, the junction contained 3 bases not matched to a gene. The CDR3 runs to 14 residues. Germline V CDR1 and CDR2: SGHNT, YYREEE (reference sequence). CDR3 sequence reads: CASSFGTTYNEQFF. The sequenced CDR3 bases are TGTGCCAGCAGCTTCGGGACTACTTACAATGAG.

This clone was detected many times. The CDR3 end lies 3 residues beyond the end of the read and is filled in from the germline J gene. This chain joins TRBV19 and TRBJ1-5; 7 bases are a match to TRBD1. In germline, CDR1 is LNHDA, CDR2 SQIVND (reference sequence). V shed 4 bases and J 3 bases; nucleotides not matched to a gene: 9. This CDR3 is 16 amino acids long. The CDR3 DNA, read in part, is TGTGCCAGTAGTACCGGGACAGCCTTTACCAATCAGCCC. Translating gives CASSTGTAFTNQP. The complete CDR3 reads CASSTGTAFTNQPQHF.

This clone was recorded at least ten times. The read stops 3 residues short of the end of the CDR3; the missing end is completed from the germline J gene. The chain has TRBV20-1 and TRBJ2-1; TRBD1 aligns across 9 bases. The CDR3 is made up of 15 amino acids. Trimming at V came to 6 bases and at J to 6 bases, leaving 12 bases not matched to a gene. The V gene's germline CDR1 is DFQATT and CDR2 SNEGSKA (reference sequence). CDR3 region: CSAAPGTGPRNEQFF. Partial CDR3 DNA: TGCAGTGCAGCCCCCGGGACAGGGCCACGCAATGAG.

This clone was observed many times. With the read ending 3 residues before the CDR3 end, the germline J gene is used to fill in that end. This rearrangement joins TRBV5-1 to TRBJ2-1; TRBD2 aligns across 11 bases. This CDR3 region has 17 residues. V lost 0 bases to trimming and J lost 7 bases; unmatched junction nucleotides: 9. Germline CDR1 and CDR2: SGHRS and YFSETQ. The CDR3 bases that were read are TGCGCCAGCAGCTTGGCGGGGACTAGCGGACGCAGTAATGAG. Protein sequence: CASSLAGTSGRSNE. The whole CDR3 protein reads CASSLAGTSGRSNEQFF.

This clone appeared many times. The sequenced fragment ends 3 residues before the CDR3 boundary, so the rest is inferred from the germline J gene. The chain carries TRBV7-9 and TRBJ1-1, with D tentatively TRBD1 (6 bases). CDR3 size: 15 residues. The germline gives CDR1 SEHNR, CDR2 FQNEAQ (reference sequence). Trimming took off 5 bases at V and 2 bases at J, with 15 bases between the two ends. CDR3 DNA (partial): TGTGCCAGCAGCCCAAGGACAGTAACAAACACTGAA. This codes for CASSPRTVTNTE. The whole CDR3 region reads CASSPRTVTNTEAFF.

This clone was seen many times. The read finishes 3 residues shy of the CDR3 end, and the germline J gene is used to complete it. This rearrangement joins TRBV20-1 to TRBJ2-1, with TRBD2 matching over 8 bases. V lost 5 bases to trimming and J lost 8 bases; unmatched junction nucleotides: 8. Germline V gene sequence: CDR1 DFQATT, CDR2 SNEGSKA (reference sequence). The CDR3 covers 13 residues. The CDR3 loop is CSAPGTSSYEQFF. CDR3 DNA, as far as it was read: TGCAGTGCTCCTGGGACTAGTAGCTATGAG.

In this sample, this clone turned up many times. The missing CDR3 end, 3 residues past where the read stops, is filled in from the germline J gene. V is TRBV19 and J is TRBJ2-1; 9 nucleotides match TRBD1. Trimming cost V 7 bases and J 1 base; bases outside gene matches: 5. This CDR3 contains 15 residues. Germline CDR1 reads LNHDA; CDR2 reads SQIVND (reference sequence). The part of the CDR3 DNA that was read is TGTGCCAGTACCCAGGACAGGGGTTCCTACAATGAG. Protein sequence: CASTQDRGSYNE. The whole CDR3 reads CASTQDRGSYNEQFF. Based on the CDR3 plus reference TRBV19 and TRBJ2-1, the full variable domain is DGGITQSPKYLFRKEGQNVTLSCEQNLNHDAMYWYRQDPGQGLRLIYYSQIVNDFQKGDIAEGYSVSREKKESFPLTVTSAQKNPTAFYLCASTQDRGSYNEQFFGPGTRLTVL.

This clone was counted ten times or more. The CDR3 is cut off 3 residues early in the read; its end comes from the germline J gene. The J gene is TRBJ2-3, the V gene TRBV19, with TRBD2 matching 9 bases. The CDR3 sequence is 17 residues long. Germline values: CDR1 LNHDA, CDR2 SQIVND (reference sequence). The J segment lost 0 bases and the V segment lost 6 bases, leaving 10 bases of the junction unmatched. Partial CDR3 DNA: TGTGCCAGTAGCAACCAAAAGACTAGCGGAAGCACAGATACG. Residues: CASSNQKTSGSTDT. The CDR3 in full is CASSNQKTSGSTDTQYF.

This clone occurred a few times. Read sequence stops 3 residues before the CDR3 end, and the germline J gene provides the missing end. The J gene is TRBJ1-5, the V gene TRBV5-6; D is ambiguous. Germline V gives CDR1 SGHDT, CDR2 YYEEEE. The CDR3 is 14 amino acids. Trimming removed 0 bases at V and 5 bases at J, with 9 bases between. Incomplete CDR3 DNA: TGTGCCAGCAGCTTGGGCCAGGCATATCAGCCC. Its protein product is CASSLGQAYQP. In full, the CDR3 reads CASSLGQAYQPQHF.